These 16 T cell receptor beta chains were all obtained from the same sample, sequenced in a study of T cell responses to AZD1222 COVID-19 vaccine (dated by TCRdb to the early 2020s). What this sample's time point label stands for: baseline before first vaccination. The library was made by the immunoSEQ multiplex PCR assay. TCRdb took over this immuneACCESS table, retaining in-frame rearrangements with V and J assigned. Such tables are incomplete; in checked studies, under half of the missing clones stem from an unresolved V gene, and the remainder is unexplained. Present in this sample are roughly 97,000 clones, over 75% of which were seen just once. The top ten clones comprise less than 3.5% of the sample. The sequencing used peripheral blood, collected on day 0 of AZD1222 vaccination. The receptors were sampled from an adult in good health.

This clone appeared a single time. The chain is built from TRBV30 and TRBJ1-5, with D hard to call. Deletions cut 1 base from V and 0 bases from J, with 4 bases between. The CDR3 runs to 13 residues. Germline CDR1 reads GTSNPN; CDR2 reads SVGIG (reference sequence). The CDR3 is CAWSGGSNQPQHF. The CDR3 coding sequence is TGTGCCTGGAGTGGGGGTAGCAATCAGCCCCAGCATTTT.

The chain joins TRBV19 to TRBJ2-4, with D perhaps matching TRBD1 (7 bases). The germline V gene encodes CDR1 LNHDA and CDR2 SQIVND (reference sequence). The V end lost 5 bases, the J end lost 0 bases, and 17 bases lay between the germline ends. The CDR3 contains 17 residues. Written as DNA, the CDR3 is TGTGCCAGTAGTCCCCAGGGGGGACCGCTAGCCAAAAACATTCAGTACTTC. It specifies CASSPQGGPLAKNIQYF.

The genes are TRBV4-1 and TRBJ1-4; 9 positions match TRBD1. The germline CDR1 and CDR2 sequences are MGHRA and YSYEKL. With V trimmed by 1 base and J by 8 bases, 11 bases remained unmatched. This CDR3 has 17 amino acids. The chain's CDR3 is CASSQVRFDRGGEKLFF. CDR3 nucleotides: TGCGCCAGCAGCCAAGTCCGGTTCGACAGGGGGGGAGAAAAACTGTTTTTT.

V is TRBV4-1 and J is TRBJ2-2; D gene ambiguous. Looked up from germline, CDR1 is MGHRA and CDR2 is YSYEKL. Trimming shortened V by 4 bases and J by 0 bases, and 12 bases separated the two germline ends. The CDR3 is 16 residues long. CDR3 coding DNA: TGCGCCAGCAGCCTCCCCGGCAGGACGAACACCGGGGAGCTGTTTTTT. Protein: CASSLPGRTNTGELFF.

The chain couples TRBV11-3 to TRBJ1-6; D perhaps matches TRBD1 (6 bases). Germline values: CDR1 SGHNT, CDR2 YENEEA. The V end was cut by 1 base, the J end by 13 bases, with 14 bases between. CDR3 length: 14 residues. CDR3: CASSLVSGAGPLHF. The CDR3 nucleotides are TGTGCCAGCAGCTTAGTCTCGGGGGCCGGGCCCCTCCACTTT.

The chain has TRBV20-1 and TRBJ2-1; 7 bases map to TRBD2. The CDR3 loop spans 13 amino acids. The germline V gene encodes CDR1 DFQATT and CDR2 SNEGSKA (reference sequence). V gave up 3 bases and J gave up 6 bases; unmatched junction bases: 5. CDR3 loop: CSASAGGSNEQFF. The CDR3 nucleotides are TGCAGTGCTAGTGCCGGGGGGAGCAATGAGCAGTTCTTC.

The count of this clone is one. The chain recombines TRBV5-6 with TRBJ2-5, with D possibly TRBD1 on 5 matching bases. The length of the CDR3 is 14 residues. Germline CDR1 reads SGHDT; CDR2 reads YYEEEE. V dropped 4 bases and J dropped 3 bases, with 13 bases sitting between them. Written as DNA, the CDR3 is TGTGCCAGCAGCCCATGGACACATGAAGAGACCCAGTACTTC. Its translation: CASSPWTHEETQYF.

The chain links TRBV28 to TRBJ2-2; D unresolved. This CDR3 has 16 amino acids. Trimming stripped 4 bases from V and 4 bases from J, with 16 bases between. Germline V gene sequence: CDR1 MDHEN, CDR2 SYDVKM. CDR3 coding DNA: TGTGCCAGCAGTTCCCGCGATGGTAGGCGCACCGGGGAGCTGTTTTTT. Residues: CASSSRDGRRTGELFF.

The chain combines TRBV7-2 with TRBJ1-1; no clear D gene. V lost 2 bases to trimming and J lost 4 bases, with 8 bases between them. The germline gives CDR1 SGHTA, CDR2 FQGNSA. This CDR3 contains 13 residues. CDR3 region: CASSLRLVTEAFF. For the CDR3, the DNA is TGTGCCAGCAGCTTAAGGTTGGTCACTGAAGCTTTCTTT.

J is TRBJ2-7 and V is TRBV7-2; D may be TRBD1 or TRBD2 (5 bases each). Germline values: CDR1 SGHTA, CDR2 FQGNSA. The CDR3 is made up of 14 amino acids. V lost 5 bases to trimming and J lost 6 bases, with 17 bases between them. The CDR3 nucleotides are TGTGCCAGCAGCGGGGACGTACCTGACGGCGAGCAGTACTTC. Protein: CASSGDVPDGEQYF.

The chain links TRBV12-3 or TRBV12-4 to TRBJ1-5; D uncertain. Trimming took 3 bases from V and 2 from J, leaving 5 bases between them. This CDR3 comprises 13 residues. The DNA of the CDR3 is TGTGCCAGCAGTTTTGTGGGCAATCAGCCCCAGCATTTT. Protein product: CASSFVGNQPQHF.

This clone has a single count. The chain has TRBV7-9 and TRBJ2-1; TRBD1 matches 8 bases. The trim removed 5 bases at V and 8 bases at J, leaving 8 bases unmatched. This CDR3 is built from 14 residues. Germline V CDR1 and CDR2: SEHNR, FQNEAQ (reference sequence). The CDR3 reads CASSPTGGGHEQFF. Written as DNA, the CDR3 is TGTGCCAGCAGCCCAACAGGGGGTGGGCATGAGCAGTTCTTC.

V is TRBV19 and J is TRBJ1-2; no clear D gene. Germline loops: CDR1 LNHDA, CDR2 SQIVND (reference sequence). This CDR3 comprises 15 residues. Trimming stripped 3 bases from V and 1 base from J, with 12 bases between. The CDR3 bases are TGTGCCAGTAGTATCACGGCAACTGTTAACTATGGCTACACCTTC. Its protein product is CASSITATVNYGYTF.

This chain joins TRBV10-2 and TRBJ1-2; 8 nucleotides align to TRBD1. Germline V gene lookup returns CDR1 WSHSY and CDR2 SAAADI. V gave up 7 bases and J gave up 5 bases; unmatched junction bases: 0. CDR3 length: 11 amino acids. CDR3: CASNRGYGYTF. The CDR3 bases are TGCGCCAGCAACAGGGGGTATGGCTACACCTTC.

The chain recombines TRBV18 with TRBJ1-5; tentative D call: TRBD1 (5 bases). Germline values: CDR1 KGHSH, CDR2 LQKENI. The CDR3 totals 17 residues. The V and J ends lost 3 bases and 1 base respectively, with 16 bases between them. The CDR3 is CASSPQPQARSNQPQHF. The CDR3 bases are TGTGCCAGCTCACCTCAGCCACAGGCAAGGAGCAATCAGCCCCAGCATTTT.

The J gene is TRBJ1-6, the V gene TRBV6-2 or TRBV6-3; D is ambiguous. The CDR3 is made up of 16 amino acids. V dropped 2 bases and J dropped 7 bases, with 15 bases sitting between them. Per the germline V gene, CDR1 is MNHEY and CDR2 is SVGEGT. The CDR3 region is CASSYEFSPGNSPLHF. As DNA, the CDR3 is TGTGCCAGCAGTTACGAATTCAGCCCGGGCAATTCACCCCTCCACTTT.